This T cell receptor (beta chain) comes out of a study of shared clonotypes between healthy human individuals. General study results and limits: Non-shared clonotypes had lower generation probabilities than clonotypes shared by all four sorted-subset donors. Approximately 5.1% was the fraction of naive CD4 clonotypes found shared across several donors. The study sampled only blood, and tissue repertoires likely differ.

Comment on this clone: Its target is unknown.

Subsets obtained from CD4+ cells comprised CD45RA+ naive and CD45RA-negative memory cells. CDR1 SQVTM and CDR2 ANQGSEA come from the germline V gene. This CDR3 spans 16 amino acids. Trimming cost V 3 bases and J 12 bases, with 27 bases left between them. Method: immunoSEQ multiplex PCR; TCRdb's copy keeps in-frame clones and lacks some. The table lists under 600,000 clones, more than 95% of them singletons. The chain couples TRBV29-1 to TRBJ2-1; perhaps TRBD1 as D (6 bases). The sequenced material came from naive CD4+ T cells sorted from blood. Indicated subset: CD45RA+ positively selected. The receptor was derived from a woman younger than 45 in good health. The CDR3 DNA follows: TGCAGCGTTGAGAGGCAGGGGCCACCCGGTAGGCTGTTGCAGTTCTTC. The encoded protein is CSVERQGPPGRLLQFF.